Listed below are T cell receptor beta chains from one sample, sequenced in a study of T-cell memory formation after mild COVID-19. MiXCR was run by TCRdb on the 5' RACE reads, yielding one entry per CDR3 protein. Among 250,000 to 350,000 distinct CDR3 sequences listed, around 16% were seen once. Specimen: PBMCs or a T cell subset sorted from them (not recorded which). The source is a man between 18 and 29 years old who had mild COVID-19 (a few samples of this study predate the infection). Cell type and time point are not known. CDR3s include the opening cysteine and the closing phenylalanine or tryptophan. The D gene is left open where the match is weak. Rows give clone size only sometimes, using once, few, many, or a class for an expanded clone.

abundance | d_gene | j_gene | v_gene | CDR3nt | CDR3aa
- | TRBD1 | TRBJ1-5 | TRBV4-3 | TGCGCCAGCAGCCGGTCTCAGTTCAGGGACAGGACATATCAGCCCCAGCATTTT | CASSRSQFRDRTYQPQHF
many | - | TRBJ2-4 | TRBV5-1 | TGCGCCAGCAGCTCCGCTACCAAAAACATTCAGTACTTC | CASSSATKNIQYF
few | - | TRBJ2-7 | TRBV20-1 | TGCAGTGCTAGGGGGGGGGCTAGCGACCCCTACGAGCAGTACTTC | CSARGGASDPYEQYF
few | TRBD1 | TRBJ1-4 | TRBV20-1 | TGCAGTGCTAGAGCCCGGACAGGGAATGAAAAACTGTTTTTT | CSARARTGNEKLFF
few | TRBD1 | TRBJ2-5 | TRBV6-5 | TGTGCCAGCAGTTACGGGGCCGGGACAGGGGGCGAGACCCAGTACTTC | CASSYGAGTGGETQYF
- | - | TRBJ1-1 | TRBV18 | TGTGCCAGCTCCATAACGACAGGGAACACTGAAGCTTTCTTT | CASSITTGNTEAFF
few | - | TRBJ2-5 | TRBV12-3/TRBV12-4 | TGTGCCAGCAGTTCAGGGGGGGGGCTAGAGACCCAGTACTTC | CASSSGGGLETQYF
- | - | TRBJ2-5 | TRBV7-9 | TGTGCCAGCAGCCCCGTAGTGGAGACCCAGTACTTC | CASSPVVETQYF
- | TRBD1 | TRBJ1-1 | TRBV10-2 | TGCGCCGCCAGGGGGTTCCACACTGAAGCTTTCTTT | CAARGFHTEAFF
few | TRBD1 | TRBJ2-1 | TRBV12-3/TRBV12-4 | TGTGCCAGCAACCCGGGACAGGGGATCAATGAGCAGTTCTTC | CASNPGQGINEQFF
many | - | TRBJ1-1 | TRBV7-2 | TGTGCCAGCAGCCCACAGGGTAGGAGGACTGAAGCTTTCTTT | CASSPQGRRTEAFF
many | TRBD1 | TRBJ1-4 | TRBV20-1 | TGCAGTGCTAGAGGTGCCCCGGGACAGGTACAGGAAAAACTGTTTTTT | CSARGAPGQVQEKLFF
few | TRBD1 | TRBJ2-1 | TRBV20-1 | TGCAGCGTCCTTCCCGGGACAGGGAAGGACAATGAGCAGTTCTTC | CSVLPGTGKDNEQFF
- | - | TRBJ1-3 | TRBV4-2 | TGTGCCAGCAGCCAAGAGGCCCCACACCTCTCTGGAAACACCATATATTTT | CASSQEAPHLSGNTIYF
few | - | TRBJ1-2 | TRBV3-1 | TGTGCCAGCAGCCAAGAGGGAGGCTACACCTTC | CASSQEGGYTF
- | - | TRBJ2-5 | TRBV7-9 | TGTGCCAGCAGCTTAGCGACCCCCCCAAAGACCCAGTACTTC | CASSLATPPKTQYF
few | TRBD1 | TRBJ2-3 | TRBV5-1 | TGCGCCAGCAGCTCTGAGGCAGGACAGGGGACAGATACGCAGTATTTT | CASSSEAGQGTDTQYF
few | - | TRBJ2-7 | TRBV6-5 | TGTGCCAGCAGTTACAGGGGGAACGAGCAGTACTTC | CASSYRGNEQYF
few | - | TRBJ1-2 | TRBV7-2 | TGTGCCAGCAGCTTAGAGCCCAGGAGCTCGTACACCTTC | CASSLEPRSSYTF
few | - | TRBJ1-3 | TRBV10-3 | TGTGCCATCAGTGAACAGGCTGGAAACACCATATATTTT | CAISEQAGNTIYF
many | - | TRBJ2-5 | TRBV7-6 | TGTGCCAGCAGCTCTATTAGGCAAGAGACCCAGTACTTC | CASSSIRQETQYF
few | TRBD1 | TRBJ2-1 | TRBV24-1 | TGTGCCACCAGTGGGGGACAGGAGAACAATGAGCAGTTCTTC | CATSGGQENNEQFF
- | - | TRBJ2-5 | TRBV12-3/TRBV12-4 | TGTGCCAGCAGTTCGGGGGTCGGGACCCAGTACTTC | CASSSGVGTQYF
- | - | TRBJ2-3 | TRBV29-1 | TGCAGCGTTGAAGAAAATATCGGCAGACTCACAGATACGCAGTATTTT | CSVEENIGRLTDTQYF
- | - | TRBJ2-5 | TRBV4-2 | TGTGCCAGCAGCCAGCCGGGCCCTCGGGGAGAGACCCAGTACTTC | CASSQPGPRGETQYF
- | - | TRBJ1-6 | TRBV9 | TGTGCCAGCAGCGTAGTAGGGGTAGGGTCACCCCTCCACTTT | CASSVVGVGSPLHF
- | - | TRBJ1-1 | TRBV12-3/TRBV12-4 | TGTGCCAGCAGTTTTACACAGAGCACTGAAGCTTTCTTT | CASSFTQSTEAFF
few | - | TRBJ1-4 | TRBV7-8 | TGTGCCAGCAGCTTAGGGGCAGTTGGGGAAAAACTGTTTTTT | CASSLGAVGEKLFF
- | - | TRBJ1-1 | TRBV6-2/TRBV6-3 | TGTGCCAGCAGTTACTCGACGGTCCGGCACACTGAAGCTTTCTTT | CASSYSTVRHTEAFF
few | TRBD2 | TRBJ2-1 | TRBV18 | TGTGCCAGCTCAAACCCGGGACTAACTATAAACAATGAGCAGTTCTTC | CASSNPGLTINNEQFF
- | - | TRBJ2-7 | TRBV27 | TGTGCCAGCAGTGACCCGACTGCCAACTACGAGCAGTACTTC | CASSDPTANYEQYF
once | - | TRBJ1-4 | TRBV7-2 | TGTGCCAGCAGCTTACTCGGGCCGGGCGGAAAACTGTTTTTT | CASSLLGPGGKLFF
few | - | TRBJ2-3 | TRBV20-1 | TGCAGTGCTAGAGGCCAGGGACTCCTCACAGATACGCAGTATTTT | CSARGQGLLTDTQYF
few | - | TRBJ2-1 | TRBV29-1 | TGCAGCGTTGCTGGGCCTTACAATGAGCAGTTCTTC | CSVAGPYNEQFF
many | - | TRBJ1-5 | TRBV7-9 | TGTGCCAGCAGCAACACCCACAATCAGCCCCAGCATTTT | CASSNTHNQPQHF
few | - | TRBJ2-7 | TRBV7-9 | TGTGCCAGCAGCAACGGCAGGGACGTCTCCTACGAGCAGTACTTC | CASSNGRDVSYEQYF
- | - | TRBJ2-5 | TRBV7-2 | TGTGCCAGCAGCTTAAGACGGTACCAAGAGACCCAGTACTTC | CASSLRRYQETQYF
few | TRBD1 | TRBJ1-1 | TRBV7-9 | TGTGCCAGCAGGACCGGGACAGTGAACACTGAAGCTTTCTTT | CASRTGTVNTEAFF
many | - | TRBJ2-2 | TRBV6-6 | TGTGCCAGCCCCGGGGACGCCGGGGAGCTGTTTTTT | CASPGDAGELFF
many | - | TRBJ2-7 | TRBV5-6 | TGTGCCAGCAGCGGGACTTCCTACGAGCAGTACTTC | CASSGTSYEQYF
- | - | TRBJ2-1 | TRBV7-9 | TGTGCCAGCAGCTCAATAGGGAGTCCCGATGAGCAGTTCTTC | CASSSIGSPDEQFF
few | - | TRBJ2-3 | TRBV7-2 | TGTGCCAGCAGCTTAGCGGGGGGGCAGTATTTT | CASSLAGGQYF
few | - | TRBJ1-6 | TRBV6-5 | TGTGCCAGCAGTTACCGCCCCCCGGGGATGGGGGGTTCACCCCTCCACTTT | CASSYRPPGMGGSPLHF
few | - | TRBJ2-5 | TRBV24-1 | TGTGCCACCAGTGATGGGAACAGAGAAGAGACCCAGTACTTC | CATSDGNREETQYF
few | - | TRBJ2-2 | TRBV11-1 | TGTGCCAGCAGTTCTAGGGGAGAGAACACCGGGGAGCTGTTTTTT | CASSSRGENTGELFF
- | TRBD2 | TRBJ2-7 | TRBV11-2 | TGTGCCAGGAGGTCCGGGACTAGCCGCCACGAGCAGTACTTC | CARRSGTSRHEQYF
- | - | TRBJ2-2 | TRBV18 | TGTGCCAGCTCACCCCAGGCCTTGGACACCGGGGAGCTGTTTTTT | CASSPQALDTGELFF
- | TRBD2 | TRBJ2-1 | TRBV11-2 | TGTGCCAGCAGCTCCTTGACTAGCGGGGCTGTATTTGAGCAGTTCTTC | CASSSLTSGAVFEQFF
- | - | TRBJ2-4 | TRBV7-2 | TGTGCCAGCAGCCTTAGTGGGGGGTCGGGGAACCAATACTTC | CASSLSGGSGNQYF
few | TRBD1 | TRBJ1-1 | TRBV3-1 | TGTGCCAGCAGCCAATGGAAGGGGGCGGCTTTCTTT | CASSQWKGAAFF
many | - | TRBJ1-1 | TRBV5-1 | TGCGCCAGCAGCTTGGGGGCAGGGGCGAACACTGAAGCTTTCTTT | CASSLGAGANTEAFF
- | TRBD1 | TRBJ1-5 | TRBV10-3 | TGTGCCATCAGCGGGACAGGGGATGGCAATCAGCCCCAGCATTTT | CAISGTGDGNQPQHF
few | - | TRBJ1-5 | TRBV7-9 | TGTGCCAGCAGTGGAGGGTCGGACAATCAGCCCCAGCATTTT | CASSGGSDNQPQHF
- | TRBD1 | TRBJ2-3 | TRBV20-1 | TGCAGTGCTAGACCGGGACAGGGGCCGGATACGCAGTATTTT | CSARPGQGPDTQYF